This T cell receptor beta chain was sequenced for a study of cytomegalovirus exposure and HLA in healthy donors. PCR employed 60 Vbeta and 13 Jbeta primers. The repertoire was sequenced with immunoSEQ multiplex PCR; TCRdb's copy has only in-frame clones and lacks some. The sample has approximately 120,000 clones; about 77% are singletons. This CDR3 comprises 14 residues. The V gene's germline CDR1 is SGHAT and CDR2 FQNNGV. Losses at the gene ends were 4 bases for V and 7 bases for J; bases not matched to a gene: 7. This receptor was taken from a man aged 50-60 years in good health and CMV-seronegative. The gene calls are TRBV11-2 and TRBJ2-5, with 9 bases identical to TRBD2. Sequencing used PBMCs. The CDR3 DNA is TGTGCCAGCAGCTCGACTAGCGGCGCAGGGACCCAGTACTTC. As protein: CASSSTSGAGTQYF.